This entry lists 10 T cell receptor beta chains sequenced from one sample in a study of cytomegalovirus exposure and HLA in healthy donors. The primer mix had 60 Vbeta and 13 Jbeta primers. The table came from immunoSEQ multiplex PCR; TCRdb's copy has only in-frame clones and leaves some out. The sample consists of about 190,000 clones, roughly 75% of them appearing once. Sequenced sample: PBMCs. The receptors were sampled from a man aged 25-45 years in good health and CMV-seropositive.

The V gene is TRBV19, the J gene TRBJ2-7; 9 bases align to TRBD1. Trimming took 6 bases from V and 6 from J; bases not matched to a gene: 6. The CDR3 is made up of 13 amino acids. Germline V gives CDR1 LNHDA, CDR2 SQIVND (reference sequence). The DNA of the CDR3 is TGTGCCAGTAGCCCGGGACAGGGAACCGAGCAGTACTTC. Encoded protein: CASSPGQGTEQYF.

CDR3 residues: CASSVGTRKETQYF. CDR3 bases: TGTGCCAGCAGCGTTGGGACTAGAAAAGAGACCCAGTACTTC. V is TRBV9 and J is TRBJ2-5, with 8 bases aligning to TRBD2. The germline CDR1 and CDR2 sequences are SGDLS and YYNGEE. With V trimmed by 2 bases and J by 3 bases, 3 bases remained unmatched. The CDR3 spans 14 residues.

The chain links TRBV7-2 to TRBJ2-3; D remains ambiguous. Germline values: CDR1 SGHTA, CDR2 FQGNSA. This CDR3 is 13 amino acids long. V was trimmed by 3 bases and J by 2 bases, leaving 6 bases between them. The CDR3, as DNA: TGTGCCAGCAGCTTTAGACTCACAGATACGCAGTATTTT. Translating gives CASSFRLTDTQYF.

The chain has TRBV7-2 and TRBJ1-4, with D hard to call. Germline-derived CDR1 and CDR2 are SGHTA and FQGNSA. The CDR3 totals 14 residues. Trimming removed 5 bases from V and 2 bases from J, with 9 bases in between. The CDR3 loop is CASSTVATNEKLFF. For the CDR3, the DNA is TGTGCCAGCAGCACAGTGGCGACTAATGAAAAACTGTTTTTT.

The rearrangement joins TRBV29-1 to TRBJ2-3; weak D call: TRBD2 (6 bases). The V end lost 5 bases, the J end lost 0 bases, and 21 bases lay between the germline ends. CDR1 is SQVTM, CDR2 ANQGSEA, per germline. This CDR3 spans 17 amino acids. The CDR3 sequence: CSVRSGVTTDSTDTQYF. The CDR3 DNA follows: TGCAGCGTTCGCTCGGGAGTAACGACCGATAGCACAGATACGCAGTATTTT.

The rearrangement uses TRBV5-4 and TRBJ2-5, with 8 bases aligning to TRBD2. The CDR3 loop spans 14 amino acids. J lost 4 bases, V lost 2 bases, and 4 bases had no gene match. Germline CDR1 reads SGHNT; CDR2 reads YYREEE (reference sequence). The CDR3 DNA reads TGTGCCAGCAGCTTACGGGGGGGCGGAGAGACCCAGTACTTC. It translates to CASSLRGGGETQYF.

V usage is TRBV29-1 and J usage is TRBJ2-1; 11 positions match TRBD2. Germline CDR1 and CDR2: SQVTM and ANQGSEA. V was pared by 6 bases and J by 2 bases, with 12 bases of the junction left unmatched. The CDR3 totals 17 residues. DNA of the CDR3: TGCAGCGTCTACGGGACTAGCGGTTCGGGGGCCTACAATGAGCAGTTCTTC. It is translated as CSVYGTSGSGAYNEQFF.

J is TRBJ2-5 and V is TRBV2; no reliable D call. Germline loops: CDR1 SNHLY, CDR2 FYNNEI. The CDR3 has 12 residues. V lost 5 bases and J lost 5, with 9 bases in between. The CDR3 DNA reads as TGTGCCAGCAGTTGGGCCCCCGAGACCCAGTACTTC. Protein product: CASSWAPETQYF.

The rearrangement uses TRBV11-1 and TRBJ2-7; D gene unclear. CDR1 and CDR2 from the germline V gene are SGHAT and FQDESV (reference sequence). V was trimmed by 6 bases and J by 0 bases, leaving 21 bases between them. This CDR3 region has 17 residues. The CDR3 DNA is TGTGCCAGCAGTCTCCCCGTGGCCAGAACCCTCTCCTACGAGCAGTACTTC. This codes for CASSLPVARTLSYEQYF.

J is TRBJ2-3 and V is TRBV7-8; TRBD1 is a possible D gene (6 bases). The CDR3 loop spans 16 amino acids. The V and J ends lost 5 bases and 0 bases respectively, with 15 bases between them. Germline values: CDR1 SGHVS, CDR2 FQNEAQ. CDR3 sequence reads: CASSPLRGTSTDTQYF. DNA of the CDR3: TGTGCCAGCAGCCCCTTAAGGGGGACAAGCACAGATACGCAGTATTTT.